This T cell receptor (beta chain) was sequenced for a study of T cells after posttransplantation cyclophosphamide. From germline, CDR1 is MNHEY and CDR2 SVGAGI. The CDR3 is 14 amino acids. Between the trimmed V and J ends, which lost 4 bases and 1 base, there was a span of 10 bases. Sequenced by immunoSEQ multiplex PCR; TCRdb stores in-frame clones only, minus some. Listed for the sample are some 38,000 clones, none seen a single time. This clone was counted between two and nine times. The TCR originated in a man aged 50 to 60 in good health, CMV-negative, and a related stem cell transplant donor. The genes are TRBV6-5 and TRBJ1-2; D is undetermined. Sequenced input: PBMCs. DNA for the CDR3: TGTGCCAGCAGTTCCAACAAGAATAACTATGGCTACACCTTC. It specifies CASSSNKNNYGYTF.